The present T cell receptor beta chain was sequenced within a study of T-cell reconstitution after alpha-beta-depleted transplantation in children. CDR3 length equals 15 residues. V was trimmed by 4 bases and J by 0 bases, leaving 15 bases between them. Germline-derived CDR1 and CDR2 are DFQATT and SNEGSKA (reference sequence). A TCRbeta library incorporating unique molecular identifiers was prepared. TCRdb reprocessed the PCR reads with MiXCR, giving one entry per CDR3 protein. The sample holds 640,000 or so distinct CDR3 sequences, 16% seen once. This clonotype was counted at least ten times. Sample: PBMCs from the stem cell graft donor, taken from the stem cell graft. The V and J genes are TRBV20-1 and TRBJ1-1; D is unclear. This clonotype was sampled from a human donor who donated a stem cell graft to a child with acute myeloid leukemia. This CDR3 reads CSATNSGQLNTEAFF. The CDR3 bases are TGCAGTGCTACCAATAGTGGGCAGCTGAACACTGAAGCTTTCTTT.